The 24 T cell receptor beta chains listed next were all sequenced from one sample in a study of T cell clonality in common variable immunodeficiency (dated by TCRdb to the mid-2010s). Library method: the immunoSEQ multiplex PCR assay. In TCRdb, the immuneACCESS table is reduced to in-frame sequences with V and J assigned. These tables do not hold every clone; where another copy was compared, an unresolved V gene accounts for under half, and the others remain unexplained. The table records approximately 81,000 clones for this sample, and not one of them appears only once. About 0.8% of the sample is in the top ten clones. The sequencing sample was made of peripheral blood mononuclear cells. Receptors were obtained from a person aged 18 to 70 in good health.

In its sample, this clone was seen many times. The read terminates 3 residues ahead of where the CDR3 ends, so the germline J gene completes it. The chain is built from TRBV20-1 and TRBJ2-2, with 13 bases that match TRBD2. CDR3 length: 16 amino acids. The germline gives CDR1 DFQATT, CDR2 SNEGSKA (reference sequence). The V and J ends lost 0 bases and 5 bases, in that order; junction bases with no gene match: 3. The CDR3 DNA, read in part, is TGCAGTGCTAGAGATAGACTAGCGGGAGGAACCGGGGAG. Translating gives CSARDRLAGGTGE. The whole CDR3 is CSARDRLAGGTGELFF.

The table lists this clone with many counts. The CDR3 is cut off 3 residues early in the read; its end comes from the germline J gene. V and J are TRBV7-3 and TRBJ2-3; TRBD2 matches 10 bases. Germline V gene data show CDR1 as SGHTA and CDR2 as FQGTGA. The length of the CDR3 is 15 residues. The ends lost 5 bases at V and 4 bases at J; junction bases unmatched: 6. CDR3: CASSVLAGVADTQYF. The sequenced CDR3 bases are TGTGCCAGCAGCGTCCTAGCGGGAGTCGCAGATACG.

This clone has a count of ten or more. Coverage ceases 3 residues before the CDR3 finishes, and the germline J gene fills in the end. The chain recombines TRBV29-1 with TRBJ2-7; 14 positions agree with TRBD2. The V and J ends lost 4 bases and 6 bases, in that order; junction bases with no gene match: 20. In germline, CDR1 is SQVTM, CDR2 ANQGSEA. This CDR3 is built from 19 residues. The CDR3 loop is CSVGGIPGTSGSGRSEQYF. The DNA read from the CDR3 is TGCAGCGTTGGAGGGATCCCAGGGACTAGCGGGAGCGGTAGGAGCGAG.

This clone was seen repeatedly, ten times or more. The sequenced fragment ends 3 residues before the CDR3 boundary, so the rest is inferred from the germline J gene. The J gene is TRBJ2-7, the V gene TRBV19; 10 bases match TRBD2. The CDR3 spans 17 residues. Germline values: CDR1 LNHDA, CDR2 SQIVND (reference sequence). V lost 6 bases to trimming and J lost 5 bases; unmatched junction nucleotides: 16. Here the CDR3 reads CASSLGGAGGLPDEQYF. The sequenced part of the CDR3 DNA is TGTGCCAGTAGCCTGGGAGGAGCGGGAGGGTTACCGGACGAG.

On this clone: The CDR3 end is not reached by the read, which stops 3 residues before it; the germline J gene fills it in. The chain couples TRBV18 to TRBJ2-7; 7 bases match TRBD2. The length of the CDR3 is 15 residues. Germline V gene data show CDR1 as KGHSH and CDR2 as LQKENI. With V trimmed by 2 bases and J by 2 bases, 6 bases remained unmatched. CDR3 sequence reads: CASSPRGTTPYEQYF. CDR3 bases read: TGTGCCAGCTCACCAAGAGGGACTACCCCCTACGAG.

This clone has a count of ten or more. The CDR3 end falls 3 residues outside the read, so it is completed with the germline J gene. This sequence joins TRBV19 and TRBJ2-2, with D hard to call. V lost 9 bases and J 4 bases, leaving 9 bases between the germline ends. This CDR3 is built from 12 residues. Germline assignment: CDR1 LNHDA and CDR2 SQIVND (reference sequence). The DNA read from the CDR3 is TGTGCCAGCAACAAGGCCACCGGGGAG. The encoded protein is CASNKATGE. The full CDR3 sequence reads CASNKATGELFF. The complete variable domain, with remaining parts taken from reference TRBV19 and TRBJ2-2, reads DGGITQSPKYLFRKEGQNVTLSCEQNLNHDAMYWYRQDPGQGLRLIYYSQIVNDFQKGDIAEGYSVSREKKESFPLTVTSAQKNPTAFYLCASNKATGELFFGEGSRLTVL.

This clone was found many times. The read stops 3 residues short of the end of the CDR3; the missing end is completed from the germline J gene. The chain couples TRBV5-6 to TRBJ2-1, with TRBD2 matching over 9 bases. The CDR3 is 14 residues long. CDR1 and CDR2 (germline): SGHDT, YYEEEE. V was clipped by 5 bases and J by 9 bases; unmatched bases: 9. The CDR3 bases that were read are TGTGCCAGCAGACGAGCGGGGGGCCGGGCTGAG. Protein: CASRRAGGRAE. The entire CDR3 protein is CASRRAGGRAEQFF.

This clone has at least ten counts. The missing CDR3 end, 3 residues past where the read stops, is filled in from the germline J gene. The V gene is TRBV7-6, the J gene TRBJ2-5; the D gene is possibly TRBD2 (5 bases). The CDR3 runs to 14 residues. V was shortened by 5 bases and J by 1 base, with 11 bases between the two germline ends. The germline V gene has CDR1 SGHVS and CDR2 FNYEAQ. The sequenced part of the CDR3 DNA is TGTGCCAGCAGCCTTACTCGGGGCCAAGAGACC. This translates into CASSLTRGQET. The complete CDR3 protein is CASSLTRGQETQYF.

The table lists this clone with a few counts. Read data end 3 residues before the CDR3 end; the end is taken from the germline J gene. V gene TRBV7-8 combines with J gene TRBJ2-1, with D uncertain. CDR1 and CDR2 (germline): SGHVS, FQNEAQ. The CDR3 is 16 residues long. Deletions cut 4 bases from V and 6 bases from J, with 19 bases between. The CDR3 is CASSSPLVEERNEQFF. The sequenced CDR3 bases are TGTGCCAGCAGCTCCCCCTTGGTAGAAGAACGCAATGAG.

The sample holds many counts of this clone. The CDR3 extends 3 residues past the end of the read, so its final part is completed from the germline J gene. The chain uses TRBV30 and TRBJ2-7, with D perhaps TRBD1 (6 bases). Germline CDR1 reads GTSNPN; CDR2 reads SVGIG (reference sequence). V was shortened by 2 bases and J by 4 bases, with 9 bases between the two germline ends. The CDR3 runs 12 residues. CDR3 region: CAWSRGSYEQYF. CDR3 DNA, as far as it was read: TGTGCCTGGAGTAGGGGGTCGTACGAG. The variable domain in full, completed from reference TRBV30 and TRBJ2-7, reads SQTIHQWPATLVQPVGSPLSLECTVEGTSNPNLYWYRQAAGRGLQLLFYSVGIGQISSEVPQNLSASRPQDRQFILSSKKLLLSDSGFYLCAWSRGSYEQYFGPGTRLTVT.

This clone was detected many times. This CDR3 reads CASTSQSLYEQYF. CDR3 DNA, as far as it was read: TGTGCCAGCACCTCCCAGTCCCTTTACGAG. V is TRBV6-2 or TRBV6-3 and J is TRBJ2-7; D is unclear. The CDR3 end is not reached by the read, which stops 3 residues before it; the germline J gene fills it in. The CDR3 is 13 residues long. With 7 bases removed from V and 4 bases from J, the gap between germline ends came to 14 bases. Germline V CDR1 and CDR2: MNHEY, SVGEGT.

This clone was counted ten times or more. CDR3 sequence reads: CASSHLRGARGYTF. CDR3 bases read: TGTGCCAGCAGCCACCTGAGGGGCGCGAGGGGC. The chain links TRBV13 to TRBJ1-2, with a tentative D call TRBD1 (5 bases). The CDR3 is cut off 3 residues early in the read; its end comes from the germline J gene. Germline CDR1 is PRHDT and CDR2 is FYEKMQ (reference sequence). CDR3 length: 14 amino acids.

This clone was observed many times. The read terminates 3 residues before the CDR3 end, so the remaining end is supplied by the germline J gene. The chain carries TRBV7-3 and TRBJ2-1; 9 bases line up with TRBD2. In germline, CDR1 is SGHTA, CDR2 FQGTGA. The CDR3 extends over 13 amino acids. V shed 2 bases, J shed 8 bases, and the junction held 1 base outside the gene matches. The CDR3 sequence: CASSLWTSDEQFF. CDR3 bases read: TGTGCCAGCAGCTTATGGACTAGCGATGAG.

In regard to this clone: The read stops 3 residues short of the end of the CDR3; the missing end is completed from the germline J gene. The chain links TRBV6-2 or TRBV6-3 to TRBJ2-5; 7 nucleotides match TRBD1. Losses at the gene ends were 6 bases for V and 2 bases for J; bases not matched to a gene: 12. The CDR3 sequence is 16 residues long. Germline CDR1 is MNHEY and CDR2 is SVGEGT. CDR3 amino acids: CASRSHRDRFQETQYF. The DNA read from the CDR3 is TGTGCCAGCAGATCCCATCGGGACAGATTTCAAGAGACC.

This clone was counted ten times or more. Read sequence stops 3 residues before the CDR3 end, and the germline J gene provides the missing end. This chain uses TRBV30 with TRBJ2-7, with TRBD2 identical over 8 bases. The ends lost 0 bases at V and 1 base at J; junction bases unmatched: 2. Per germline, CDR1 GTSNPN and CDR2 SVGIG (reference sequence). This CDR3 is 14 amino acids long. Here the CDR3 reads CAWSVAGGSYEQYF. The CDR3 bases that were read are TGTGCCTGGAGTGTGGCGGGGGGTTCCTACGAG.

This clone was detected ten times or more. From the germline J gene comes the end of the CDR3, since the read stops 3 residues before it. The genes are TRBV6-4 and TRBJ2-3; D perhaps matches TRBD1 (6 bases). Trimming stripped 6 bases from V and 4 bases from J, with 23 bases between. CDR1 is MRHNA and CDR2 is SNTAGT in the germline V gene. This CDR3 is 17 amino acids long. CDR3 in amino acids: CASRDAGQDRVSDTQYF. CDR3 bases read: TGTGCCAGCAGAGACGCTGGCCAGGACAGAGTCTCAGATACG.

Many counts were recorded for this clone. The read falls 3 residues short of the CDR3 end, and the missing part is taken from the germline J gene. V is TRBV18 and J is TRBJ2-7, with 9 bases matching TRBD1. CDR1 KGHSH and CDR2 LQKENI come from the germline V gene. Trimming cost V 6 bases and J 4 bases; bases outside gene matches: 4. This CDR3 is 13 amino acids long. The part of the CDR3 DNA that was read is TGTGCCAGCTCTACAGGGGGCTGGTACGAG. Amino acids: CASSTGGWYE. The entire CDR3 protein is CASSTGGWYEQYF.

This clone was seen ten or more times. Sequencing ends 3 residues short of the CDR3 end; the germline J gene provides the rest. The rearrangement links TRBV7-3 to TRBJ2-7; TRBD2 matches at 11 bases. This CDR3 spans 17 amino acids. V shed 1 base and J 2 bases; nucleotides not matched to a gene: 7. Germline-derived CDR1 and CDR2 are SGHTA and FQGTGA. This chain's CDR3 is CASSLREGTSGTYEQYF. The covered CDR3 bases are TGTGCCAGCAGCTTAAGGGAGGGGACTAGCGGAACCTACGAG.

This clone was seen repeatedly, ten times or more. Sequencing ends 3 residues short of the CDR3 end; the germline J gene provides the rest. This chain connects TRBV19 to TRBJ2-5, with a tentative D call TRBD1 (5 bases). In germline, CDR1 is LNHDA, CDR2 SQIVND (reference sequence). The CDR3 runs to 14 residues. Between the trimmed V and J ends, which lost 3 bases and 2 bases, there was a span of 10 bases. CDR3 bases read: TGTGCCAGTAGTATGGCAACAGGTCAAGAGACC. Its protein is CASSMATGQET. The whole CDR3 sequence reads CASSMATGQETQYF.

This clone was seen only a few times. The sequenced fragment ends 3 residues before the CDR3 boundary, so the rest is inferred from the germline J gene. This sequence joins TRBV7-8 and TRBJ2-1, with TRBD2 matching over 9 bases. V lost 1 base, J lost 7 bases, and 8 bases stayed unmatched. CDR1 is SGHVS and CDR2 is FQNEAQ in the germline V gene. There are 16 residues in the CDR3. The CDR3 bases that were read are TGTGCCAGCAGCTTAGAGGCGGGAGGGCCGAGAAATGAG. Protein sequence: CASSLEAGGPRNE. The complete CDR3 protein is CASSLEAGGPRNEQFF.

This clone was recorded many times. The CDR3 goes on 3 residues after the read ends, and that part is filled in from the germline J gene. The chain combines TRBV5-4 with TRBJ2-3; TRBD2 matches 7 bases. This CDR3 spans 16 amino acids. The J segment lost 2 bases and the V segment lost 3 bases, leaving 9 bases of the junction unmatched. Germline assignment: CDR1 SGHNT and CDR2 YYREEE (reference sequence). CDR3: CASSWVGLAVTDTQYF. The DNA read from the CDR3 is TGTGCCAGCAGCTGGGTTGGGCTAGCGGTCACAGATACG.

This clone was seen ten or more times. From the germline J gene comes the end of the CDR3, since the read stops 3 residues before it. This chain connects TRBV10-3 to TRBJ1-1; D unresolved. The CDR3 runs 14 residues. V gave up 3 bases and J gave up 3 bases, with 11 bases separating them. Germline CDR1 reads ENHRY; CDR2 reads SYGVKD. CDR3: CAISERVWDTEAFF. The CDR3 bases that were read are TGTGCCATCAGTGAACGGGTTTGGGACACTGAA.

In its sample, this clone was seen many times. The CDR3 goes on 3 residues after the read ends, and that part is filled in from the germline J gene. The same CDR3 also results from other DNA sequences found in this sample. The genes are TRBV20-1 and TRBJ2-5, with 8 bases fitting TRBD1. Germline loops: CDR1 DFQATT, CDR2 SNEGSKA (reference sequence). With V trimmed by 6 bases and J by 4 bases, 7 bases remained unmatched. The CDR3 length is 13 residues. CDR3: CSATGQGGETQYF. Incomplete CDR3 DNA: TGCAGTGCCACAGGACAGGGAGGAGAGACC.

There are many counts of this clone. The CDR3 end lies 3 residues beyond the end of the read and is filled in from the germline J gene. The chain has TRBV7-9 and TRBJ2-7, with 10 bases identical to TRBD1. Trimming cost V 1 base and J 3 bases; bases outside gene matches: 3. The CDR3 contains 15 residues. Germline V gene data show CDR1 as SEHNR and CDR2 as FQNEAQ (reference sequence). The CDR3 sequence: CASSLGQGAVYEQYF. CDR3 DNA (partial): TGTGCCAGCAGCTTAGGACAGGGGGCGGTCTACGAG.